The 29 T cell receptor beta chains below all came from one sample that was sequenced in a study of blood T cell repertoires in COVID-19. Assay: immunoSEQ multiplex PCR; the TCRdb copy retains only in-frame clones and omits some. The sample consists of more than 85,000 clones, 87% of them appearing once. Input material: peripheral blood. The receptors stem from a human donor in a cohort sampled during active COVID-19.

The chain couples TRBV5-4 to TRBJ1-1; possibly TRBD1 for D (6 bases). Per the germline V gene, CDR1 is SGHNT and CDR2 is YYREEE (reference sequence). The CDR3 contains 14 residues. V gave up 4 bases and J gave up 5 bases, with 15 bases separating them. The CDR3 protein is CASSPGHRETEAFF. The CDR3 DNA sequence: TGTGCCAGCAGCCCGGGACACCGGGAAACTGAAGCTTTCTTT.

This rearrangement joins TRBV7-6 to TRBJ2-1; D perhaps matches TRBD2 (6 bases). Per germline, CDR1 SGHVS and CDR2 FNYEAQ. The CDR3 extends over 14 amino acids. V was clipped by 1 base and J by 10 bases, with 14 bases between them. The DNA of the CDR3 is TGTGCCAGCAGCTTAGTCCCCGGGAGCGCCGAGCAGTTCTTC. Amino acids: CASSLVPGSAEQFF.

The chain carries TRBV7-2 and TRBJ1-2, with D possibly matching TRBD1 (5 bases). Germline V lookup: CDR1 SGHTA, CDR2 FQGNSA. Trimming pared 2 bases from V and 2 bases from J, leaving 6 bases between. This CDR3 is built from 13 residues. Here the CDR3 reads CASSLQGNYGYTF. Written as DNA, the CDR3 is TGTGCCAGCAGCTTACAGGGCAACTATGGCTACACCTTC. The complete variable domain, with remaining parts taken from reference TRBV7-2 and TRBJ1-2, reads GAGVSQSPSNKVTEKGKDVELRCDPISGHTALYWYRQSLGQGLEFLIYFQGNSAPDKSGLPSDRFSAERTGGSVSTLTIQRTQQEDSAVYLCASSLQGNYGYTFGSGTRLTVV.

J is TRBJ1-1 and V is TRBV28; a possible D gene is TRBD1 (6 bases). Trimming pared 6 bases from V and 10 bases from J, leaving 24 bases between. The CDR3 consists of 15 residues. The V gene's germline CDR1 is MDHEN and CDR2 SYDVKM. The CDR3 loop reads CASSLPTSGGRGAFF. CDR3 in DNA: TGTGCCAGCAGCCTACCCACTTCCGGGGGGCGTGGAGCTTTCTTT.

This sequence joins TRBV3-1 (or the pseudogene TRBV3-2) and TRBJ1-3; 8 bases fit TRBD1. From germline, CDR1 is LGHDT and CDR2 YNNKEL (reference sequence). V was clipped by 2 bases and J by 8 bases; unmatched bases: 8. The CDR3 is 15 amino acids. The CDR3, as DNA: TGTGCCAGCAGCCAAAGGGTCGTGACAGGGGACACCATATATTTT. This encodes CASSQRVVTGDTIYF.

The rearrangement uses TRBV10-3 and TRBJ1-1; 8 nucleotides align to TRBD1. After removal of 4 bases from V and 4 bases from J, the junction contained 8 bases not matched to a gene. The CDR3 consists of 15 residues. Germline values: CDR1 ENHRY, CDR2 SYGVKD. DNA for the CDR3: TGTGCCATCAGTGCGGGCAGGGGGCCCGGCACTGAAGCTTTCTTT. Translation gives CAISAGRGPGTEAFF.

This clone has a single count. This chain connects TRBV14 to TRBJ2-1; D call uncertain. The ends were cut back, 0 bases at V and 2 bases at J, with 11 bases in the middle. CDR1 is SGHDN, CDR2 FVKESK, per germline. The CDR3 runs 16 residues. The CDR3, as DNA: TGTGCCAGCAGCCAAGATAACGGTGTGGCCTACAATGAGCAGTTCTTC. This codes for CASSQDNGVAYNEQFF.

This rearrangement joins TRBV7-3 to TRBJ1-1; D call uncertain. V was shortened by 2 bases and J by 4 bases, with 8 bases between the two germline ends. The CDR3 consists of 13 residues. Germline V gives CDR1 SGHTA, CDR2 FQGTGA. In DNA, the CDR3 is TGTGCCAGCAGCTTAGGAGGACCCACTGAAGCTTTCTTT. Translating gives CASSLGGPTEAFF.

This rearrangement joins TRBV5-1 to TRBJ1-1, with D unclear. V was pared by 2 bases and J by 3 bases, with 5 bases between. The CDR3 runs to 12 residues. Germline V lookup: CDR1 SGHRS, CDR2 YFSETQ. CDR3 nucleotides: TGCGCCAGCAGCTTCGGTCACACTGAAGCTTTCTTT. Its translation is CASSFGHTEAFF.

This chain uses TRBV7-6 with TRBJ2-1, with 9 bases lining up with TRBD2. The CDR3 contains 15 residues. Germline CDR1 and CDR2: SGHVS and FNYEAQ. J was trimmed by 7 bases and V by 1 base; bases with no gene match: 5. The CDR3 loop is CASSLGLAALNEQFF. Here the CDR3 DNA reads TGTGCCAGCAGCTTAGGACTAGCGGCTCTAAATGAGCAGTTCTTC. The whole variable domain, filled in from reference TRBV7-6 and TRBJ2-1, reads GAGVSQSPRYKVTKRGQDVALRCDPISGHVSLYWYRQALGQGPEFLTYFNYEAQQDKSGLPNDRFSAERPEGSISTLTIQRTEQRDSAMYRCASSLGLAALNEQFFGPGTRLTVL.

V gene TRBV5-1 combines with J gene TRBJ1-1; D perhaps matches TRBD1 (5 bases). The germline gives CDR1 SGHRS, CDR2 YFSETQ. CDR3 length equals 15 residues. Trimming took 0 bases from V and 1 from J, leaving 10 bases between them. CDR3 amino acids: CASSLEGRANTEAFF. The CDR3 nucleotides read TGCGCCAGCAGCTTGGAAGGCAGGGCGAACACTGAAGCTTTCTTT.

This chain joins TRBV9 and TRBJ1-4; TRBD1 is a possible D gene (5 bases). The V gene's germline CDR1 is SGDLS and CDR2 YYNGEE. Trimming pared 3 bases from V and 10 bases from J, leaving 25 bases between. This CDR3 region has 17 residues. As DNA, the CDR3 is TGTGCCAGCAGCGCAACGGGGGGGACGGATTTGTTAGGAAAACTGTTTTTT. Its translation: CASSATGGTDLLGKLFF.

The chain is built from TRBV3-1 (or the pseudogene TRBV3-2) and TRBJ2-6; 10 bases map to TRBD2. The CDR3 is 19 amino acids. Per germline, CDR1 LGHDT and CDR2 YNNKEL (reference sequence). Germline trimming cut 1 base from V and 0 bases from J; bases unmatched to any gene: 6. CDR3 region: CASSQAPGLALSGANVLTF. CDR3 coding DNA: TGTGCCAGCAGCCAAGCTCCGGGACTAGCGCTCTCTGGGGCCAACGTCCTGACTTTC.

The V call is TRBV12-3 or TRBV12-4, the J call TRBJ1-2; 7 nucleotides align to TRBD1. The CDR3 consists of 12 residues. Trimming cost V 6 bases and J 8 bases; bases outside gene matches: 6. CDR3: CASRTGTRGYTF. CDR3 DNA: TGTGCCAGCAGGACAGGGACGAGAGGCTACACCTTC.

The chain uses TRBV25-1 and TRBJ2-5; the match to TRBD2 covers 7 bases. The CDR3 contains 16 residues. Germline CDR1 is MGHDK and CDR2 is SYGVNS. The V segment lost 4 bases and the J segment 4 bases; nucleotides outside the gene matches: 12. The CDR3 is CASSGPHPGGGETQYF. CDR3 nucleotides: TGTGCCAGCAGTGGGCCCCACCCGGGAGGTGGAGAGACCCAGTACTTC.

Written as DNA, the CDR3 is TGTGCCAGCTCTACTTCGGGATTAAATCAGCCCCAGCATTTT. Its protein product is CASSTSGLNQPQHF. The genes are TRBV28 and TRBJ1-5; D gene uncertain. Germline CDR1 reads MDHEN; CDR2 reads SYDVKM. Trimming removed 8 bases at V and 4 bases at J, with 15 bases between. CDR3 length: 14 amino acids. Using reference TRBV28 and TRBJ1-5 for the parts outside the CDR3, the full variable domain is DVKVTQSSRYLVKRTGEKVFLECVQDMDHENMFWYRQDPGLGLRLIYFSYDVKMKEKGDIPEGYSVSREKKERFSLILESASTNQTSMYLCASSTSGLNQPQHFGDGTRLSIL.

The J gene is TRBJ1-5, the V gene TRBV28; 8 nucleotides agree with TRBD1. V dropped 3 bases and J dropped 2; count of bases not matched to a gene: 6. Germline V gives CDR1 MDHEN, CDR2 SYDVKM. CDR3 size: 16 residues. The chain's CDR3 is CASSFSSGGGNQPQHF. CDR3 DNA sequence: TGTGCCAGCAGTTTTTCGTCAGGGGGCGGCAATCAGCCCCAGCATTTT.

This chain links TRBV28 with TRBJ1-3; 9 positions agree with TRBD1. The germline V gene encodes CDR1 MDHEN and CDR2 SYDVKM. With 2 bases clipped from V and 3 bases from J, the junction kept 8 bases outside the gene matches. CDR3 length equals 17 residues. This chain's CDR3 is CASSLGTGPSYGNTIYF. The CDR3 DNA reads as TGTGCCAGCAGTTTAGGGACAGGGCCGAGTTATGGAAACACCATATATTTT.

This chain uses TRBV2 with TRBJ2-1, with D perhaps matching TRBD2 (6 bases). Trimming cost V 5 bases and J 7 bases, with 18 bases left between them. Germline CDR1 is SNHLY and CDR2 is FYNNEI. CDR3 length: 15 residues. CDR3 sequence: CASSQGASVRNEQFF. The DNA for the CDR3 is TGTGCCAGCAGTCAAGGCGCTAGCGTTAGGAATGAGCAGTTCTTC.

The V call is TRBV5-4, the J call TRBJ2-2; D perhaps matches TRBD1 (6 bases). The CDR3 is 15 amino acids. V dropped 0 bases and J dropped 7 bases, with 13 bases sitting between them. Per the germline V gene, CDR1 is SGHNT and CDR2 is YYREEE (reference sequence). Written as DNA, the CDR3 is TGTGCCAGCAGCTTGGGTGCAGGGGTGAACGGGGAGCTGTTTTTT. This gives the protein CASSLGAGVNGELFF.

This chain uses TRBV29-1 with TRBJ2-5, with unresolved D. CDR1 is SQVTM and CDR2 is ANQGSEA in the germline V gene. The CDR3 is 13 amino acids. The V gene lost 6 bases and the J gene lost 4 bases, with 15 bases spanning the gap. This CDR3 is CSVSSGEGETQYF. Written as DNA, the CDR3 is TGCAGCGTAAGCTCCGGAGAAGGAGAGACCCAGTACTTC.

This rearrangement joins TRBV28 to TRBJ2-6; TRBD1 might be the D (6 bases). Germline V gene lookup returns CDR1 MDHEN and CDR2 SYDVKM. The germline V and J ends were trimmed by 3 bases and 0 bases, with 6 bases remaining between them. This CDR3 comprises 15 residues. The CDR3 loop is CASSFRGSGANVLTF. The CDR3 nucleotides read TGTGCCAGCAGTTTCAGGGGCTCTGGGGCCAACGTCCTGACTTTC.

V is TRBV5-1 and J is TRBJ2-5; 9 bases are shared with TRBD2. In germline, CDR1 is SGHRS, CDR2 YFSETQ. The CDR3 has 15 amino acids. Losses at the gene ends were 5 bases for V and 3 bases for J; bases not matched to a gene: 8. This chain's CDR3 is CASSRSSGREETQYF. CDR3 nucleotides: TGCGCCAGCAGTAGGAGTAGCGGGAGAGAAGAGACCCAGTACTTC.

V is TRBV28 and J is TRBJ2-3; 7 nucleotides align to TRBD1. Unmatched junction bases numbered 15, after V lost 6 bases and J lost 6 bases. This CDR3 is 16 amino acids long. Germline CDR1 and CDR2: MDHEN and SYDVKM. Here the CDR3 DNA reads TGTGCCAGCAGCTCCTTAGGTCTAGGGGGCCCCGATACGCAGTATTTT. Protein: CASSSLGLGGPDTQYF.

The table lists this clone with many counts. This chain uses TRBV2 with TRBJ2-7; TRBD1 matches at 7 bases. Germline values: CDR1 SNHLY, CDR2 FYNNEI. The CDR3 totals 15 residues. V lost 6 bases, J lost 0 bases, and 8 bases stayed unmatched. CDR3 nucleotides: TGTGCCAGCAGGACCGGGACAGCATACTCCTACGAGCAGTACTTC. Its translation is CASRTGTAYSYEQYF.

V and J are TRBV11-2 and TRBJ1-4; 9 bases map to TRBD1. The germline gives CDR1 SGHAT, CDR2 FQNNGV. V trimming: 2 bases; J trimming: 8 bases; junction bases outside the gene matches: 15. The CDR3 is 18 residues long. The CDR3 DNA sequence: TGTGCCAGCAGCTTATCAGCCCGGACAGGGGTGGGAACCGAAAAACTGTTTTTT. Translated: CASSLSARTGVGTEKLFF.

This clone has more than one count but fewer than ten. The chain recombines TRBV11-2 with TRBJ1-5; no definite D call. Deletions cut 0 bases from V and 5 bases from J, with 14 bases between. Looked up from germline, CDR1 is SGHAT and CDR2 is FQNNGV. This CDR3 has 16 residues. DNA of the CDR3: TGTGCCAGCAGCTTAGATCTAGTCAGTTCTTATCAGCCCCAGCATTTT. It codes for CASSLDLVSSYQPQHF.

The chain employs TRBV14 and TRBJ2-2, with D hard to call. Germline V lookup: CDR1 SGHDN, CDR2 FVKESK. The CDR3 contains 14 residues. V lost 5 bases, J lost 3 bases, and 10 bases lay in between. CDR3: CASSASSYTGELFF. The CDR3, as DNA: TGTGCCAGCAGCGCAAGCTCGTACACCGGGGAGCTGTTTTTT.

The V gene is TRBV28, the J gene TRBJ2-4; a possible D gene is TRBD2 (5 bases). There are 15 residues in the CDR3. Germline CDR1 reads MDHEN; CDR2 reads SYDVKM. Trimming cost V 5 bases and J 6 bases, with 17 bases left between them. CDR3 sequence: CASSPRTGGPNIQYF. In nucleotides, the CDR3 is TGTGCCAGCAGTCCCCGGACTGGAGGCCCAAACATTCAGTACTTC. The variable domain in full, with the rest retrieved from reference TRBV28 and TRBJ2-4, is DVKVTQSSRYLVKRTGEKVFLECVQDMDHENMFWYRQDPGLGLRLIYFSYDVKMKEKGDIPEGYSVSREKKERFSLILESASTNQTSMYLCASSPRTGGPNIQYFGAGTRLSVL.